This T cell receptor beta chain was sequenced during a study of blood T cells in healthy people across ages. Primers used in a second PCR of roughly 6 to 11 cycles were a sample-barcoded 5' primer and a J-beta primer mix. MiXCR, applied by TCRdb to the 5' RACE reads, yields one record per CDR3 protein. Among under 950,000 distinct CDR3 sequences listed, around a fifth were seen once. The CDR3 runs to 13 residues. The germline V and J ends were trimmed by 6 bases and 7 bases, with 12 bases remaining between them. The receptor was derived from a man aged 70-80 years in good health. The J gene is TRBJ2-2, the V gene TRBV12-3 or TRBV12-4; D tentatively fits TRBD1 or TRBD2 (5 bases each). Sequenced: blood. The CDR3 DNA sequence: TGTGCCAGCAGGGGACCGGCTTACGGGGAGCTGTTTTTT. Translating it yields CASRGPAYGELFF.